These T cell receptor beta chains were read from a single sample in a study of blood T cell repertoires in COVID-19. Only in-frame clones appear in the TCRdb table, and some are missing; sequencing was by immunoSEQ multiplex PCR. The table records 95,000 to 100,000 clones, approximately 92% of them present only once. The specimen was peripheral blood. Every receptor here comes from a man in his fifties or sixties with active COVID-19. Each CDR3 is given with its conserved first and last residue. D genes are given only for firm matches. Size values are once, few and many counts, or a class for expanded clones, and some rows have none.

V gene: TRBV28
D gene: TRBD1
J gene: TRBJ2-3
clone size: once
CDR3 protein: CASIWGAGGATDTQYF
CDR3 DNA: TGTGCCAGCATTTGGGGAGCAGGGGGCGCGACAGATACGCAGTATTTT

V gene: TRBV4-1
D gene: NA
J gene: TRBJ2-6
clone size: NA
CDR3 protein: CASRREQVSSGANVLTF
CDR3 DNA: TGCGCCAGCAGACGCGAACAGGTTTCTTCTGGGGCCAACGTCCTGACTTTC

V gene: TRBV12-3/TRBV12-4
D gene: NA
J gene: TRBJ1-5
clone size: NA
CDR3 protein: CASSHRVNQPQHF
CDR3 DNA: TGTGCCAGCAGCCACAGGGTCAATCAGCCCCAGCATTTT

V gene: TRBV6-4
D gene: NA
J gene: TRBJ1-2
clone size: NA
CDR3 protein: CASSDSGRKYTF
CDR3 DNA: TGTGCCAGCAGTGACTCAGGCAGGAAGTACACCTTC

V gene: TRBV5-4
D gene: NA
J gene: TRBJ2-7
clone size: NA
CDR3 protein: CASSQSGVAFAYEQYF
CDR3 DNA: TGTGCCAGCAGCCAATCCGGCGTAGCGTTCGCCTACGAGCAGTACTTC

V gene: TRBV2
D gene: TRBD2
J gene: TRBJ2-7
clone size: NA
CDR3 protein: CASSEERGTPGGEQYF
CDR3 DNA: TGTGCCAGCAGTGAAGAGCGAGGGACCCCGGGGGGCGAGCAGTACTTC

V gene: TRBV5-1
D gene: NA
J gene: TRBJ2-7
clone size: NA
CDR3 protein: CASSLGRPGGEQYF
CDR3 DNA: TGCGCCAGCAGCTTGGGGCGACCTGGCGGCGAGCAGTACTTC

V gene: TRBV7-9
D gene: TRBD1
J gene: TRBJ2-1
clone size: NA
CDR3 protein: CASSLVPRGRLNEQFF
CDR3 DNA: TGTGCCAGCAGCTTAGTTCCCAGGGGGCGATTGAATGAGCAGTTCTTC

V gene: TRBV6-5
D gene: TRBD1
J gene: TRBJ1-4
clone size: NA
CDR3 protein: CASRRQGAKEKLFF
CDR3 DNA: TGTGCCAGCAGGAGACAGGGGGCAAAGGAAAAACTGTTTTTT

V gene: TRBV3-1/TRBV3-2
D gene: NA
J gene: TRBJ2-7
clone size: few
CDR3 protein: CASSQEAVYEQYF
CDR3 DNA: TGTGCCAGCAGCCAAGAAGCTGTCTACGAGCAGTACTTC

V gene: TRBV7-3
D gene: TRBD1
J gene: TRBJ1-1
clone size: NA
CDR3 protein: CASSLRQGSVEAFF
CDR3 DNA: TGTGCCAGCAGCCTTCGACAGGGGTCGGTTGAAGCTTTCTTT

V gene: TRBV7-8
D gene: TRBD1
J gene: TRBJ1-6
clone size: NA
CDR3 protein: CASSWDRGDNNSPLHF
CDR3 DNA: TGTGCCAGCAGCTGGGACAGGGGAGACAATAATTCACCCCTCCACTTT

V gene: TRBV5-6
D gene: NA
J gene: TRBJ1-4
clone size: NA
CDR3 protein: CASSSSTTNEKLFF
CDR3 DNA: TGTGCCAGCAGCTCGAGTACAACTAATGAAAAACTGTTTTTT

V gene: TRBV18
D gene: TRBD2
J gene: TRBJ2-1
clone size: NA
CDR3 protein: CASSPRPSGKVDNEQFF
CDR3 DNA: TGTGCCAGCTCACCACGGCCTAGCGGGAAAGTCGACAATGAGCAGTTCTTC

V gene: TRBV7-9
D gene: NA
J gene: TRBJ2-5
clone size: NA
CDR3 protein: CASSGGLAIETQYF
CDR3 DNA: TGTGCCAGCAGCGGAGGGCTAGCGATAGAGACCCAGTACTTC

V gene: TRBV7-9
D gene: NA
J gene: TRBJ1-2
clone size: NA
CDR3 protein: CAIDGLDGYTF
CDR3 DNA: TGTGCCATCGATGGACTGGATGGCTACACCTTC

V gene: TRBV6-5
D gene: TRBD2
J gene: TRBJ2-1
clone size: NA
CDR3 protein: CASSYGGREQFF
CDR3 DNA: TGTGCCAGCAGTTACGGCGGGAGGGAGCAGTTCTTC

V gene: TRBV28
D gene: TRBD2
J gene: TRBJ2-1
clone size: NA
CDR3 protein: CASNTASGPSSYNEQFF
CDR3 DNA: TGTGCCAGCAACACGGCTAGCGGGCCTAGCTCCTACAATGAGCAGTTCTTC

V gene: TRBV11-3
D gene: TRBD2
J gene: TRBJ2-3
clone size: once
CDR3 protein: CASSVTSGDFGTDTQYF
CDR3 DNA: TGTGCCAGCAGCGTGACTAGCGGGGACTTCGGCACAGATACGCAGTATTTT

V gene: TRBV19
D gene: NA
J gene: TRBJ1-5
clone size: NA
CDR3 protein: CARKPQGLTHQPQHF
CDR3 DNA: TGTGCCAGAAAGCCGCAGGGACTGACCCATCAGCCCCAGCATTTT

V gene: TRBV11-2
D gene: TRBD1
J gene: TRBJ1-1
clone size: NA
CDR3 protein: CASSLGTGSGAFF
CDR3 DNA: TGTGCCAGCAGCTTAGGGACAGGCTCGGGAGCTTTCTTT

V gene: TRBV27
D gene: NA
J gene: TRBJ2-2
clone size: NA
CDR3 protein: CATFQTGELFF
CDR3 DNA: TGTGCCACCTTTCAGACCGGGGAGCTGTTTTTT

V gene: TRBV5-1
D gene: TRBD2
J gene: TRBJ2-5
clone size: NA
CDR3 protein: CASSLDASGRETQYF
CDR3 DNA: TGCGCCAGCAGCTTGGATGCTAGCGGGAGGGAGACCCAGTACTTC

V gene: TRBV7-6
D gene: NA
J gene: TRBJ1-2
clone size: few
CDR3 protein: CASSLGQGLGLPRGYTF
CDR3 DNA: TGTGCCAGCAGCTTAGGCCAGGGCTTAGGGCTTCCTCGAGGCTACACCTTC

V gene: TRBV28
D gene: TRBD2
J gene: TRBJ2-2
clone size: NA
CDR3 protein: CASSLLREDTGELFF
CDR3 DNA: TGTGCCAGCAGTTTATTGCGGGAGGACACCGGGGAGCTGTTTTTT

V gene: TRBV21-1
D gene: NA
J gene: TRBJ2-3
clone size: NA
CDR3 protein: CASSTRGQGTDTQYF
CDR3 DNA: TGTGCCAGCAGCACCAGGGGGCAAGGCACAGATACGCAGTATTTT

V gene: TRBV3-1/TRBV3-2
D gene: TRBD1
J gene: TRBJ1-3
clone size: NA
CDR3 protein: CASSQGQGGSGNTIYF
CDR3 DNA: TGTGCCAGCAGCCAGGGACAGGGTGGTTCTGGAAACACCATATATTTT

V gene: TRBV5-8
D gene: NA
J gene: TRBJ1-1
clone size: NA
CDR3 protein: CASSFDRGTEAFF
CDR3 DNA: TGTGCCAGCAGCTTTGACCGAGGCACTGAAGCTTTCTTT

V gene: TRBV7-7
D gene: TRBD1
J gene: TRBJ2-3
clone size: NA
CDR3 protein: CASSPQQGFTDTQYF
CDR3 DNA: TGTGCTAGCAGCCCGCAACAGGGGTTCACAGATACGCAGTATTTT

V gene: TRBV5-1
D gene: TRBD2
J gene: TRBJ2-7
clone size: NA
CDR3 protein: CASSLTSGGTYEQYF
CDR3 DNA: TGCGCCAGCAGCTTGACTAGCGGGGGAACCTACGAGCAGTACTTC

V gene: TRBV10-2
D gene: NA
J gene: TRBJ2-5
clone size: NA
CDR3 protein: CASSPRGQETQYF
CDR3 DNA: TGCGCCAGCAGTCCAAGAGGACAAGAGACCCAGTACTTC

V gene: TRBV19
D gene: TRBD1
J gene: TRBJ1-6
clone size: few
CDR3 protein: CASSMGDRGNSPLHF
CDR3 DNA: TGTGCCAGTAGTATGGGGGACAGAGGAAATTCACCCCTCCACTTT

V gene: TRBV6-4
D gene: NA
J gene: TRBJ2-1
clone size: once
CDR3 protein: CASSDTDSSYNEQFF
CDR3 DNA: TGTGCCAGCAGTGACACAGATAGCTCCTACAATGAGCAGTTCTTC

V gene: TRBV2
D gene: TRBD1
J gene: TRBJ1-5
clone size: NA
CDR3 protein: CASSGTGPKQPQHF
CDR3 DNA: TGTGCCAGCAGCGGGACAGGGCCGAAACAGCCCCAGCATTTT

V gene: TRBV6-5
D gene: NA
J gene: TRBJ1-4
clone size: NA
CDR3 protein: CASSYVGGLGEKLFF
CDR3 DNA: TGTGCCAGCAGTTACGTAGGAGGGTTAGGCGAAAAACTGTTTTTT

V gene: TRBV4-2
D gene: TRBD2
J gene: TRBJ2-3
clone size: NA
CDR3 protein: CASSPVAGGITDTQYF
CDR3 DNA: TGTGCCAGCAGCCCTGTAGCGGGAGGGATCACAGATACGCAGTATTTT

V gene: TRBV10-3
D gene: TRBD2
J gene: TRBJ2-7
clone size: NA
CDR3 protein: CAISDPPSGSSYEQYF
CDR3 DNA: TGTGCCATCAGTGACCCCCCTAGCGGGAGTTCCTACGAGCAGTACTTC

V gene: TRBV9
D gene: TRBD1
J gene: TRBJ1-2
clone size: NA
CDR3 protein: CASSVLQGASHGYTF
CDR3 DNA: TGTGCCAGCAGCGTATTACAGGGGGCGAGTCATGGCTACACCTTC

V gene: TRBV6-2/TRBV6-3
D gene: TRBD2
J gene: TRBJ2-3
clone size: NA
CDR3 protein: CASSYGGLAGGGTDTQYF
CDR3 DNA: TGTGCCAGCAGTTACGGAGGACTAGCGGGAGGGGGCACAGATACGCAGTATTTT

V gene: TRBV4-1
D gene: TRBD1
J gene: TRBJ1-5
clone size: NA
CDR3 protein: CASGTDVNQPQHF
CDR3 DNA: TGCGCCAGTGGGACAGATGTCAATCAGCCCCAGCATTTT

V gene: TRBV19
D gene: TRBD1
J gene: TRBJ1-1
clone size: NA
CDR3 protein: CATRDRGPDTEAFF
CDR3 DNA: TGTGCCACCCGAGACAGGGGGCCAGACACTGAAGCTTTCTTT

V gene: TRBV7-2
D gene: TRBD2
J gene: TRBJ2-1
clone size: NA
CDR3 protein: CASSQRVAGWEQFF
CDR3 DNA: TGTGCCAGCAGCCAAAGGGTAGCGGGTTGGGAGCAGTTCTTC

V gene: TRBV2
D gene: TRBD2
J gene: TRBJ2-7
clone size: few
CDR3 protein: CASTMGLAETYEQYF
CDR3 DNA: TGTGCCAGCACCATGGGACTAGCGGAGACCTACGAGCAGTACTTC

V gene: TRBV5-8
D gene: TRBD2
J gene: TRBJ2-3
clone size: NA
CDR3 protein: CASSFFAGGRPDTQYF
CDR3 DNA: TGTGCCAGCAGCTTTTTTGCGGGAGGGCGACCAGATACGCAGTATTTT

V gene: TRBV11-2
D gene: NA
J gene: TRBJ1-2
clone size: NA
CDR3 protein: CASRSLGYGYTF
CDR3 DNA: TGTGCCAGCAGGTCACTCGGGTATGGCTACACCTTC